Sequencing of this T cell receptor beta chain was carried out in a study of CD8 T cells in ankylosing spondylitis. V shed 4 bases and J 1 base; nucleotides not matched to a gene: 6. Germline V gene data show CDR1 as SGDLS and CDR2 as YYNGEE. This CDR3 region has 15 residues. With molecular barcodes, quantitative 5'-RACE was used to make the TCR beta libraries. TCRdb itself ran the 5' RACE reads through MiXCR, one entry per CDR3 protein. This sample yields approximately 24,000 distinct CDR3 sequences, of which roughly 2.5% are seen a single time; 7% to 8% belongs to the top ten. Points from the study as a whole: A number of the motif variants had already been described in reactive arthritis synovial fluid and blood. The study identified a TCR beta motif of several highly homologous variants that appeared characteristic of ankylosing spondylitis blood. The clones that were linked to disease were reported to be significantly enriched in matched synovial fluid samples from ankylosing spondylitis patients.

This clonotype came up many times. Its antigen is not known. Sequenced input: blood, either unsorted or a sorted T cell fraction (not recorded which). The sequence derives from a female donor with ankylosing spondylitis or in good health (not recorded which). The rearrangement uses TRBV9 and TRBJ2-7; 9 bases line up with TRBD2. The CDR3, as DNA: TGTGCCAGCAGCCCAGGACTAGCGAAATCCTACGAGCAGTACTTC. This gives the protein CASSPGLAKSYEQYF.